This T cell receptor (beta chain) was sequenced during a study of regulatory T cells in long-lasting Graves disease. Study information: Antithyroid drugs had been taken by newly diagnosed Graves' patients for under 3 months.

V dropped 5 bases and J dropped 3; count of bases not matched to a gene: 6. The germline V gene has CDR1 DFQATT and CDR2 SNEGSKA (reference sequence). This CDR3 comprises 14 residues. This clonotype was recorded at least ten times. Its specificity is not known. For TCR beta, libraries came from iRepertoire HTBI primers and Arm-PCR of CDR3 regions. Using its own MiXCR run on the multiplex PCR reads, TCRdb lists one record per CDR3 protein. The sample lists about 530,000 distinct CDR3 sequences, 15% to 20% occurring once. The study, taken as a whole, reports: Owing to a sample size that was small, accuracy may have been reduced.

Time point noted: newly diagnosed GD, antithyroid drugs for less than 3 months. Scientists built the TCR library using RNA that was extracted from PBMCs. These data were also reused for a study on T cells in Graves' hyperthyroidism and ophthalmopathy. As reported in that work: Most expanded thyroid clonotypes above 0.001 recurred in blood.

The clonotype originates from a middle-aged woman with Graves disease. The material was peripheral blood mononuclear cells (PBMCs), obtained at new diagnosis, from a patient treated with antithyroid drugs. The J gene is TRBJ2-3, the V gene TRBV20-1; TRBD2 matches at 9 bases. CDR3 bases: TGCAGTGCTTTTCTAGCGGGATTTACAGATACGCAGTATTTT. Its translation: CSAFLAGFTDTQYF.